Reported below is one TCR beta chain. This record belongs to a study of cytomegalovirus exposure and HLA in healthy donors. Primers: 60 Vbeta forward and 13 Jbeta reverse. Generated by immunoSEQ multiplex PCR, the TCRdb table keeps only in-frame clones and is missing some. This sample yields under 200,000 clones, of which around 81% are seen a single time; 4.5% to 6% belongs to the top ten. V lost 5 bases to trimming and J lost 7 bases, with 21 bases between them. The CDR3 extends over 16 amino acids. The germline V gene encodes CDR1 MNHNY and CDR2 SVGAGI (reference sequence). The sample comprised PBMCs. V usage is TRBV6-6 and J usage is TRBJ1-5, with a possible D match to TRBD1 (6 bases). This TCR was sampled from a middle-aged man in good health and CMV-seronegative. CDR3 in amino acids: CASSPYPTGSVQPQHF. The CDR3 DNA follows: TGTGCCAGCAGTCCATACCCGACAGGTTCCGTACAGCCCCAGCATTTT.